The clone carrying this T cell receptor (beta chain) was picked up many times. The sample belongs to a study of T cells after yellow fever vaccination. J lost 8 bases, V lost 7 bases, and 6 bases had no gene match. This CDR3 region has 13 residues. Germline V CDR1 and CDR2: SGHRS, YFSETQ. MiXCR was run by TCRdb on the 5' RACE reads, yielding one entry per CDR3 protein. The sample lists about 140,000 distinct CDR3 sequences; roughly 8.2% were seen once. Material: CD4+ T cells sorted from PBMCs, obtained 5 days after the yellow fever booster vaccination. The TCR originated in a man between 25 and 39 years old who received the YFV17D yellow fever vaccine. The chain couples TRBV5-1 to TRBJ2-1; 10 bases are a match to TRBD1. The chain's CDR3 is CASAGQGSHEQFF. CDR3 sequence (DNA): TGCGCCAGCGCGGGACAGGGGTCCCATGAGCAGTTCTTC. The full variable domain, with the rest looked up from reference TRBV5-1 and TRBJ2-1, is KAGVTQTPRYLIKTRGQQVTLSCSPISGHRSVSWYQQTPGQGLQFLFEYFSETQRNKGNFPGRFSGRQFSNSRSEMNVSTLELGDSALYLCASAGQGSHEQFFGPGTRLTVL.